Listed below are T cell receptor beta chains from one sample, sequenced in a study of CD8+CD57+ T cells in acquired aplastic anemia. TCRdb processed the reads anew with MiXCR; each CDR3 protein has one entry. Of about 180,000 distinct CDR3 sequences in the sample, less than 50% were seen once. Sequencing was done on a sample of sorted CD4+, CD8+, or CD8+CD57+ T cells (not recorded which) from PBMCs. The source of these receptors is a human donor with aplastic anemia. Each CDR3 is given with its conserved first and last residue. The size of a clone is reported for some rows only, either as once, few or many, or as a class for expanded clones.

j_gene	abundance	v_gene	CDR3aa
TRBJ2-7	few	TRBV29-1	CSVGSSYEQYF
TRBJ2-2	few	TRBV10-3	CASRTSGAPGTGELFF
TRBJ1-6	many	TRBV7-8	CASSLVRGSGDSPLHF
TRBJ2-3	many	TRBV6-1	CASRDLGGAGDTQYF
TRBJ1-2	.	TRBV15	CATSRRGFDYGYTF
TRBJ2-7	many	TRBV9	CASSVGSLYEQYF
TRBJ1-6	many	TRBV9	CASSATDSWAGNSPLHF
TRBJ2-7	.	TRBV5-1	CASSLERGGSYEQYF
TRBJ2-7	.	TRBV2	CASGLSYEQYF
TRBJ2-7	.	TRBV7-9	CASSASASYEQYF
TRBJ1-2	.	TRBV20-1	CSARQGYGYTF
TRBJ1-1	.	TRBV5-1	CASSGGQAENTEAFF
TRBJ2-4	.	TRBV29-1	CSVERGGDIQYF
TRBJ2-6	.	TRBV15	CATRGAGANVLTF
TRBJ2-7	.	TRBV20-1	CSARDRVIGYEQYF
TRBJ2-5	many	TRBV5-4	CASSMKLAGQETQYF
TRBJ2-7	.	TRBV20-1	CSARSAQAYEQYF
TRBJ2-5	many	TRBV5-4	CASSKTGGSETQYF
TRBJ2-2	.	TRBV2	CASTPEYTGELFF
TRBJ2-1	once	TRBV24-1	CATTGQGPDNEQFF
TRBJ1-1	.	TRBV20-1	CSAGGGRDTEAFF
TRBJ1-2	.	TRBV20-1	CSAPKEGVDGYTF
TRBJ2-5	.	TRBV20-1	CSARVASGEEETQYF
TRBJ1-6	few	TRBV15	CATSRGTVSYNSPLHF
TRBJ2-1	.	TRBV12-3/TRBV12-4	CASSLTPLMEQFF
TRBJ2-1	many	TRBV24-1	CATSDSSGTHNEQFF
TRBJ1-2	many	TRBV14	CASSQVSGGGYTF
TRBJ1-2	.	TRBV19	CASSILHTDGYTF
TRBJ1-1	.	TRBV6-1	CASSPEPHRVGTEAFF
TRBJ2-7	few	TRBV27	CASAWRGGVYEQYF
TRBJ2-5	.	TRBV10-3	CAISDRVETQYF
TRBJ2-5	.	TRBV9	CASSVGPEETQYF
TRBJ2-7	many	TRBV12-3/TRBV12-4	CASSDGTISSTYEQYF
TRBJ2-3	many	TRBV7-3	CASSLLAGPDTQYF
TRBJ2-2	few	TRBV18	CASSPPGGNTGELFF
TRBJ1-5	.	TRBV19	CASSRAEEPQHF
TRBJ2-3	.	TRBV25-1	CASSAGLAGGQTDTQYF
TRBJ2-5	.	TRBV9	CASSVAARGLRETQYF
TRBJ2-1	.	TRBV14	CASSQKGLAGWWEQFF
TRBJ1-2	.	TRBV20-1	CSGRTGSGGYTF
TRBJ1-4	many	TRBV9	CASSVGGAVSEKLFF
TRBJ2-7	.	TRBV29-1	CSVVGRSSYEQYF
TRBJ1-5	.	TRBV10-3	CAIRQGGNQPQHF
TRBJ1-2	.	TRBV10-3	CAISESVQIYGYTF
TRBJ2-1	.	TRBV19	CASSMGGLAGSGEQFF
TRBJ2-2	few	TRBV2	CASRAGTAAGELFF
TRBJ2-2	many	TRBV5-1	CASSYGTGNTGELFF
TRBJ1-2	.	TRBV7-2	CASSQSGGNYGYTF